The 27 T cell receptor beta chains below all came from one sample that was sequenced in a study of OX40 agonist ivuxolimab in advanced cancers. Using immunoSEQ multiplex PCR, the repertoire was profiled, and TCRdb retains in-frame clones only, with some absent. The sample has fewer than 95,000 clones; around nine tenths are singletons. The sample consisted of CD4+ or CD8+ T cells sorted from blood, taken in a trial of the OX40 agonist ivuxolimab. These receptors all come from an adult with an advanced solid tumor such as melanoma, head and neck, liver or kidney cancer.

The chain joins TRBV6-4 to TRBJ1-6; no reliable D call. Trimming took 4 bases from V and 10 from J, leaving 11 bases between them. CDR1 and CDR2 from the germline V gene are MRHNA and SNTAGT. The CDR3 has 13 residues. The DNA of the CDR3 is TGTGCCAGCAGTGCCACCTCACGGTCACCCCTCCACTTT. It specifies CASSATSRSPLHF.

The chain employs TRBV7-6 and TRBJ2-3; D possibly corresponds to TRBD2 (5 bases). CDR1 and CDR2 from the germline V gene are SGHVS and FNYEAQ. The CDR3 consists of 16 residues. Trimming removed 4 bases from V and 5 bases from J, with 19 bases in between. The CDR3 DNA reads TGTGCCAGCAGCTCCCCACTAGGCTTAGTAGGAGATACGCAGTATTTT. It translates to CASSSPLGLVGDTQYF.

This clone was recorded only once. CDR3 region: CASSYVDSRGYTF. The CDR3, as DNA: TGTGCCAGCAGTTATGTGGACTCTCGAGGCTACACCTTC. This rearrangement joins TRBV6-6 to TRBJ1-2; D is unclear. The CDR3 spans 13 residues. Per germline, CDR1 MNHNY and CDR2 SVGAGI (reference sequence). Trimming cost V 3 bases and J 8 bases, with 13 bases left between them.

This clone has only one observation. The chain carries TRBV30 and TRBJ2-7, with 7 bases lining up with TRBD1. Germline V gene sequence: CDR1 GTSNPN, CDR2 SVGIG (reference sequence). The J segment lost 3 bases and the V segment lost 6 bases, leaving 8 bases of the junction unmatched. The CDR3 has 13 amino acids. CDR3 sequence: CACNRGGFYEQYF. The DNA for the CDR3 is TGTGCCTGCAATAGAGGGGGCTTCTACGAGCAGTACTTC.

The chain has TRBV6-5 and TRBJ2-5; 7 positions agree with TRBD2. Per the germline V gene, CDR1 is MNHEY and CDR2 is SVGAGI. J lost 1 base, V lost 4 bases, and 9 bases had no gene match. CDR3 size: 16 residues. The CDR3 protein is CASSFLADRAQETQYF. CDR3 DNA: TGTGCCAGCAGTTTCCTAGCGGATCGGGCCCAAGAGACCCAGTACTTC.

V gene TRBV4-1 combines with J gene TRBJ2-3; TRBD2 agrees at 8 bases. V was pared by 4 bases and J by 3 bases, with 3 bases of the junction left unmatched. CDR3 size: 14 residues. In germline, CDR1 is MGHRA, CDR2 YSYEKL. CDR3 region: CASSLGGGTDTQYF. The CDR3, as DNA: TGCGCCAGCAGCCTCGGGGGGGGGACAGATACGCAGTATTTT.

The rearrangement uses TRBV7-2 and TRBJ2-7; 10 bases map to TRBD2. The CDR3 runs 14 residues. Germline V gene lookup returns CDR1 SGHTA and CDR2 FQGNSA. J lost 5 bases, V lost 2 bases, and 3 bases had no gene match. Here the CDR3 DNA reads TGTGCCAGCAGCTTACTAGCGGGAGAGCACGAGCAGTACTTC. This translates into CASSLLAGEHEQYF.

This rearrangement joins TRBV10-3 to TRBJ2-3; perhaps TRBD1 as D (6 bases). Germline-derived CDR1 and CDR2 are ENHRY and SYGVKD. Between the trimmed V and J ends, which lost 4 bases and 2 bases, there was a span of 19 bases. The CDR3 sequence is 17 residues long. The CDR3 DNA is TGTGCCATCAGTGCGGACAGTTGGACCCAATTCACAGATACGCAGTATTTT. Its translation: CAISADSWTQFTDTQYF.

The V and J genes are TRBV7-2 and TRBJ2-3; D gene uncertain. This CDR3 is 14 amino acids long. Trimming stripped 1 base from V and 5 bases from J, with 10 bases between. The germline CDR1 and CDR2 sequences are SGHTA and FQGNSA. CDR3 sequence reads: CASSLVKGQDTQYF. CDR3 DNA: TGTGCCAGCAGCTTAGTTAAGGGCCAAGATACGCAGTATTTT.

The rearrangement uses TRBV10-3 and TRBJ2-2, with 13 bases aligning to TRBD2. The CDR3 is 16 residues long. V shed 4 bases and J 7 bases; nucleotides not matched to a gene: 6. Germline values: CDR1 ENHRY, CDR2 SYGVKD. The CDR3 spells CAISGGLAGFHGELFF. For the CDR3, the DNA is TGTGCCATCAGTGGGGGACTAGCGGGATTTCACGGGGAGCTGTTTTTT.

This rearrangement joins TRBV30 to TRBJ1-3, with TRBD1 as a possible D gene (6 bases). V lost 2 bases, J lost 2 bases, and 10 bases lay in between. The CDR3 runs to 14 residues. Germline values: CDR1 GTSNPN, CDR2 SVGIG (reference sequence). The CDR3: CAWSRGGAGNTIYF. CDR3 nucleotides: TGTGCCTGGAGTAGGGGGGGAGCTGGAAACACCATATATTTT.

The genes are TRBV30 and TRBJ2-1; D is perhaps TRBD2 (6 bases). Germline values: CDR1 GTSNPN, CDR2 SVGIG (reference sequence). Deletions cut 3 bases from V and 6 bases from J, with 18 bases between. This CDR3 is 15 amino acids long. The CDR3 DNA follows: TGTGCCTGGAGAATGGGGACTTTGCTATTCAATGAGCAGTTCTTC. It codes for CAWRMGTLLFNEQFF.

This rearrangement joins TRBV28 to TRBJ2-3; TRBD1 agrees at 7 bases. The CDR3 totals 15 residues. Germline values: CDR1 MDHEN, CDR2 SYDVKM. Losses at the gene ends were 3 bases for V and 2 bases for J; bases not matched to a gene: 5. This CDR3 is CASSLWGQYTDTQYF. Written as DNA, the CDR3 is TGTGCCAGCAGTTTGTGGGGACAGTACACAGATACGCAGTATTTT.

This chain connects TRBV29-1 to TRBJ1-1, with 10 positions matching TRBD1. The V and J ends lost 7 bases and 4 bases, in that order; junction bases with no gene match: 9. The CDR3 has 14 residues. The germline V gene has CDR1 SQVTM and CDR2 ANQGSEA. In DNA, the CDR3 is TGCAGCGCCCGGGACAGGGGACGGCTCACTGAAGCTTTCTTT. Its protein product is CSARDRGRLTEAFF.

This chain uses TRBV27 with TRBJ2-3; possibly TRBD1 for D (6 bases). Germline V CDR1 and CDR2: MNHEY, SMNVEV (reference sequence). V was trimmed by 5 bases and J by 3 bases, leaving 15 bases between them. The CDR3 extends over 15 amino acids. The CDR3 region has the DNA TGTGCCAGCAGTCTCGAACAGGGTCCGACAGATACGCAGTATTTT. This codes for CASSLEQGPTDTQYF.

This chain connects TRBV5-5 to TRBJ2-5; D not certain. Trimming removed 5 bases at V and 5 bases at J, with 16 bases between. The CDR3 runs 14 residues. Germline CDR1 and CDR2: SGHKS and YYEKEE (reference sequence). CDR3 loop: CASSGRAPDETQYF. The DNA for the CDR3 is TGTGCCAGCAGTGGCCGGGCCCCCGACGAGACCCAGTACTTC. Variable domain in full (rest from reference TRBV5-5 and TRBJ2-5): DAGVTQSPTHLIKTRGQQVTLRCSPISGHKSVSWYQQVLGQGPQFIFQYYEKEERGRGNFPDRFSARQFPNYSSELNVNALLLGDSALYLCASSGRAPDETQYFGPGTRLLVL.

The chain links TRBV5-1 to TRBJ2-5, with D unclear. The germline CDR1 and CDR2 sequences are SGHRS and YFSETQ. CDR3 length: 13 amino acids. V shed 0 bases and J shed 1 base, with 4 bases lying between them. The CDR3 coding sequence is TGCGCCAGCAGCTTGGACCCCCAAGAGACCCAGTACTTC. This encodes CASSLDPQETQYF.

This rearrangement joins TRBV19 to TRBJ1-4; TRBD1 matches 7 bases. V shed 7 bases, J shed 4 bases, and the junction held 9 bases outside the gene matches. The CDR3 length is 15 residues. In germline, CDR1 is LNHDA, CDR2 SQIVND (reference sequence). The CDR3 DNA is TGTGCCAGTACCTTGCCCGGACAGGTTAATGAAAAACTGTTTTTT. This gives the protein CASTLPGQVNEKLFF. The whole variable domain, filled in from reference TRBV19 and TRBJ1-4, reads DGGITQSPKYLFRKEGQNVTLSCEQNLNHDAMYWYRQDPGQGLRLIYYSQIVNDFQKGDIAEGYSVSREKKESFPLTVTSAQKNPTAFYLCASTLPGQVNEKLFFGSGTQLSVL.

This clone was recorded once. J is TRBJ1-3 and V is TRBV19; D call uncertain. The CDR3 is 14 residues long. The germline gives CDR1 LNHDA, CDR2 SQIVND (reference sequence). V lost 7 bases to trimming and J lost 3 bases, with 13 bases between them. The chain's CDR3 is CASKEGVDGNTIYF. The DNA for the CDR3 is TGTGCCAGTAAAGAGGGTGTTGATGGAAACACCATATATTTT.

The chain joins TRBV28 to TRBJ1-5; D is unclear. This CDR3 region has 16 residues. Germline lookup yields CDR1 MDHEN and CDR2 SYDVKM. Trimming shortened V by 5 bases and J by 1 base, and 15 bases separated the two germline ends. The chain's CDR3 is CASSLFTLDSNQPQHF. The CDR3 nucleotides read TGTGCCAGCAGTCTTTTTACCTTGGACAGCAATCAGCCCCAGCATTTT.

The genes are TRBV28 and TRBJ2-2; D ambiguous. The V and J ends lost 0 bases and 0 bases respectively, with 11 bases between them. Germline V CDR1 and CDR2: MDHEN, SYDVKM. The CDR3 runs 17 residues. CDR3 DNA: TGTGCCAGCAGTTTATGGAGACTGACCGCGAACACCGGGGAGCTGTTTTTT. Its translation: CASSLWRLTANTGELFF.

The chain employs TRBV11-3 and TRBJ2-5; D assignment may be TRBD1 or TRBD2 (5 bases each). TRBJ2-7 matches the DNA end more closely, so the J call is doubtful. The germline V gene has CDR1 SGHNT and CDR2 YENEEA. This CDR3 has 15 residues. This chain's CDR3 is CASSSRGVRQYEQYF. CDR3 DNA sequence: TGTGCCAGCAGCTCAAGAGGGGTGCGACAGTACGAGCAGTACTTC.

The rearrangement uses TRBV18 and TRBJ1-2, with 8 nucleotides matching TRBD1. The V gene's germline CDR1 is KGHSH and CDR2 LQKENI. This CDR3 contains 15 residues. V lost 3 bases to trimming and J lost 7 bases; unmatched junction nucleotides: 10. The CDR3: CASSPPGTGVRGYTF. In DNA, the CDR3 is TGTGCCAGCTCACCTCCCGGGACAGGCGTTCGTGGCTACACCTTC.

The CDR3 reads CASAGGTSSYEQYF. Written as DNA, the CDR3 is TGTGCCAGCGCCGGCGGGACGAGCTCCTACGAGCAGTACTTC. V gene TRBV6-5 combines with J gene TRBJ2-7; D is perhaps TRBD2 (6 bases). V was pared by 8 bases and J by 0 bases, with 14 bases between. The CDR3 length is 14 residues. Germline lookup yields CDR1 MNHEY and CDR2 SVGAGI.

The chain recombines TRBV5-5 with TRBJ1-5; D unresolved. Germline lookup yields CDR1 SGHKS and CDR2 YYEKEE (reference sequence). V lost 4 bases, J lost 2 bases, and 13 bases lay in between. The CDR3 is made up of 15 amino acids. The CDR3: CASSLLLGGNQPQHF. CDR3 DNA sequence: TGTGCCAGCAGCCTTCTCTTAGGAGGCAATCAGCCCCAGCATTTT.

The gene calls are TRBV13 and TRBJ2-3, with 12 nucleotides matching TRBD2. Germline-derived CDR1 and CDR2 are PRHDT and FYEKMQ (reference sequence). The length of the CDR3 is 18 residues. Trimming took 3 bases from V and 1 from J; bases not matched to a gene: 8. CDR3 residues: CASSLLTSGGSGTDTQYF. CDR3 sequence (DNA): TGTGCCAGCAGCTTGCTAACTAGCGGGGGGTCAGGCACAGATACGCAGTATTTT.

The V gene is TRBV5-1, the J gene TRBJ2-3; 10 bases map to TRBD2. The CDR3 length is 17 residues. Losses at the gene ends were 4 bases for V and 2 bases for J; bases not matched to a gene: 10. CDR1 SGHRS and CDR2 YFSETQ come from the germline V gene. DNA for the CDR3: TGCGCCAGCAGCCCCGCGACTAGCGGGCGCCTCACAGATACGCAGTATTTT. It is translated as CASSPATSGRLTDTQYF.